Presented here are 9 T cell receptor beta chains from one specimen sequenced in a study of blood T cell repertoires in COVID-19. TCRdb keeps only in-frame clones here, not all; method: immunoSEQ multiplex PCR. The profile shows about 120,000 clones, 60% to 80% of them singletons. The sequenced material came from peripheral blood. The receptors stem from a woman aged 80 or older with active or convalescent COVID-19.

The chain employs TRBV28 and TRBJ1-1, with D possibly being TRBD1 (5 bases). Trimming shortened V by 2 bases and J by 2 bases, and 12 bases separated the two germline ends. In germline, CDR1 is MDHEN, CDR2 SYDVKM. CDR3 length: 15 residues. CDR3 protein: CASSLPRAINTEAFF. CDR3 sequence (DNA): TGTGCCAGCAGTTTACCCAGGGCTATTAACACTGAAGCTTTCTTT. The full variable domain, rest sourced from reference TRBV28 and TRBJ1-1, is DVKVTQSSRYLVKRTGEKVFLECVQDMDHENMFWYRQDPGLGLRLIYFSYDVKMKEKGDIPEGYSVSREKKERFSLILESASTNQTSMYLCASSLPRAINTEAFFGQGTRLTVV.

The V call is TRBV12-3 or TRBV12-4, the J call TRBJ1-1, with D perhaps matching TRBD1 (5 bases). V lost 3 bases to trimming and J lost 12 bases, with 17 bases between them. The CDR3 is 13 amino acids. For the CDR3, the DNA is TGTGCCAGCAGTTTTTTGGGTGACAGTAGGTCTTTCTTT. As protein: CASSFLGDSRSFF.

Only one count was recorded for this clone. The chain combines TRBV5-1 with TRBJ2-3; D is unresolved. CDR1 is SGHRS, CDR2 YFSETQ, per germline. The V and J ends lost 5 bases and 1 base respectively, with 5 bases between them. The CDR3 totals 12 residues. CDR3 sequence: CASRSGTDTQYF. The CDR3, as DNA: TGCGCCAGCAGGAGTGGCACAGATACGCAGTATTTT.

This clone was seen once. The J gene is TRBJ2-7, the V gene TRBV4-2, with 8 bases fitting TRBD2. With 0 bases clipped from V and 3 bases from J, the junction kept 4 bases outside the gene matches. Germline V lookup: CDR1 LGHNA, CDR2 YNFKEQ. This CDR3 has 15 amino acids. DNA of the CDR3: TGTGCCAGCAGCCAAGAGTCACTAGCGGTCTACGAGCAGTACTTC. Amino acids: CASSQESLAVYEQYF.

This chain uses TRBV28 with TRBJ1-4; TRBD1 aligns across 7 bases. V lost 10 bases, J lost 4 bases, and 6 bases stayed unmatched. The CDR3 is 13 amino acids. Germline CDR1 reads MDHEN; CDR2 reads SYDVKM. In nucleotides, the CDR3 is TGTGCCATCAGACAGGGCAATAATGAAAAACTGTTTTTT. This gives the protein CAIRQGNNEKLFF.

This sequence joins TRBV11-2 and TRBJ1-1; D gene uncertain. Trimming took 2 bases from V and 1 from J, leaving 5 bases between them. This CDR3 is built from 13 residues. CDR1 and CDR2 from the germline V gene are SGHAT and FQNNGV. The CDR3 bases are TGTGCCAGCAGCTTACAACAGAACACTGAAGCTTTCTTT. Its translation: CASSLQQNTEAFF. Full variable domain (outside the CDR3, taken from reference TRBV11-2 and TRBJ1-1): EAGVAQSPRYKIIEKRQSVAFWCNPISGHATLYWYQQILGQGPKLLIQFQNNGVVDDSQLPKDRFSAERLKGVDSTLKIQPAKLEDSAVYLCASSLQQNTEAFFGQGTRLTVV.

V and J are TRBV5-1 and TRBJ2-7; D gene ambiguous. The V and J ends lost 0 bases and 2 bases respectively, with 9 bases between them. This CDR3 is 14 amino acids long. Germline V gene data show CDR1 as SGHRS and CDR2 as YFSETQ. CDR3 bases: TGCGCCAGCAGCTTGGGACTCACCGCCTACGAGCAGTACTTC. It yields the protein CASSLGLTAYEQYF. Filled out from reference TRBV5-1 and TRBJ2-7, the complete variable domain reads KAGVTQTPRYLIKTRGQQVTLSCSPISGHRSVSWYQQTPGQGLQFLFEYFSETQRNKGNFPGRFSGRQFSNSRSEMNVSTLELGDSALYLCASSLGLTAYEQYFGPGTRLTVT.

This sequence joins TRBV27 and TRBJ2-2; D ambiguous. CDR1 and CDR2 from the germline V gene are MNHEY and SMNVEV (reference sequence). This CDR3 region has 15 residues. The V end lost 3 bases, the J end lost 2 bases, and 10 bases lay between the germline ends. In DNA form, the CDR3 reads TGTGCCAGCAGTTTTAACGCAGATAACACCGGGGAGCTGTTTTTT. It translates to CASSFNADNTGELFF.

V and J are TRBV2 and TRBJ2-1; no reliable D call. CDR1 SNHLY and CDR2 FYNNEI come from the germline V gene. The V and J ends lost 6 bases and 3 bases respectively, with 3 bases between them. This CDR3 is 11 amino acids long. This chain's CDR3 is CASSYYNEQFF. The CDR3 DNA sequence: TGTGCCAGCAGCTACTACAATGAGCAGTTCTTC.